The 7 T cell receptor beta chains below all came from one sample that was sequenced in a study of blood T cell repertoires in COVID-19. The repertoire was sequenced with immunoSEQ multiplex PCR; TCRdb's copy has only in-frame clones and lacks some. This sample has 350,000 to 550,000 clones, with 70% to 90% found just once. The sample comprised PBMCs or T cells enriched from blood (not recorded which). The receptors originated from a woman between 18 and 29 years old with acute COVID-19.

The chain employs TRBV6-5 and TRBJ1-4; 8 bases match TRBD1. J gave up 7 bases and V 8 bases, and 12 bases lay outside the gene matches. CDR1 and CDR2 from the germline V gene are MNHEY and SVGAGI. The CDR3 has 15 residues. The CDR3 DNA reads as TGTGCCAGCCAAGGATCGACAGGGGTGGGTGAAAAACTGTTTTTT. Translating it yields CASQGSTGVGEKLFF.

This sequence joins TRBV5-3 and TRBJ1-3, with TRBD1 as a possible D gene (6 bases). TRBV5-3 is assigned to the ORF class and has an uncertain function. V lost 2 bases, J lost 4 bases, and 16 bases lay in between. This CDR3 has 16 amino acids. CDR3 residues: CARSFRYRDDGNTIYF. CDR3 sequence (DNA): TGTGCCAGAAGCTTCAGGTACAGGGATGACGGAAACACCATATATTTT.

This chain uses TRBV7-9 with TRBJ1-2, with 8 bases aligning to TRBD1. The CDR3 covers 16 residues. Germline V lookup: CDR1 SEHNR, CDR2 FQNEAQ (reference sequence). V shed 1 base, J shed 0 bases, and the junction held 4 bases outside the gene matches. The CDR3 is CASSLVGQAPNYGYTF. CDR3 coding DNA: TGTGCCAGCAGCTTAGTGGGACAGGCACCTAACTATGGCTACACCTTC.

J is TRBJ1-1 and V is TRBV11-3; no firm D call. V lost 3 bases and J lost 1, with 6 bases in between. The V gene's germline CDR1 is SGHNT and CDR2 YENEEA. This CDR3 has 13 amino acids. The CDR3 DNA reads as TGTGCCAGCAGCTTGGAGGGGAACACTGAAGCTTTCTTT. It encodes CASSLEGNTEAFF.

The chain has TRBV7-8 and TRBJ1-6; D is uncertain. Germline assignment: CDR1 SGHVS and CDR2 FQNEAQ. The CDR3 has 13 residues. Trimming removed 6 bases at V and 7 bases at J, with 10 bases between. The CDR3 is CASRPAQNSPLHF. The CDR3 DNA reads as TGTGCCAGCAGACCGGCACAGAATTCACCCCTCCACTTT.

The rearrangement uses TRBV11-3 and TRBJ2-4; 9 bases line up with TRBD2. The V gene end was trimmed by 6 bases and the J gene end by 1 base; junction bases not matched to a gene: 13. The CDR3 totals 18 residues. Germline V gene sequence: CDR1 SGHNT, CDR2 YENEEA. The CDR3 DNA is TGTGCCAGCAGTCTAGCGGGATCAATAAGTGGGGCCAAAAACATTCAGTACTTC. Encoded protein: CASSLAGSISGAKNIQYF.

V is TRBV28 and J is TRBJ1-6; weak D call: TRBD1 (5 bases). CDR1 is MDHEN and CDR2 is SYDVKM in the germline V gene. The CDR3 extends over 16 amino acids. Trimming shortened V by 3 bases and J by 0 bases, and 9 bases separated the two germline ends. The CDR3 here is CASSFYRSSYNSPLHF. Here the CDR3 DNA reads TGTGCCAGCAGTTTCTACAGGAGCTCCTATAATTCACCCCTCCACTTT.